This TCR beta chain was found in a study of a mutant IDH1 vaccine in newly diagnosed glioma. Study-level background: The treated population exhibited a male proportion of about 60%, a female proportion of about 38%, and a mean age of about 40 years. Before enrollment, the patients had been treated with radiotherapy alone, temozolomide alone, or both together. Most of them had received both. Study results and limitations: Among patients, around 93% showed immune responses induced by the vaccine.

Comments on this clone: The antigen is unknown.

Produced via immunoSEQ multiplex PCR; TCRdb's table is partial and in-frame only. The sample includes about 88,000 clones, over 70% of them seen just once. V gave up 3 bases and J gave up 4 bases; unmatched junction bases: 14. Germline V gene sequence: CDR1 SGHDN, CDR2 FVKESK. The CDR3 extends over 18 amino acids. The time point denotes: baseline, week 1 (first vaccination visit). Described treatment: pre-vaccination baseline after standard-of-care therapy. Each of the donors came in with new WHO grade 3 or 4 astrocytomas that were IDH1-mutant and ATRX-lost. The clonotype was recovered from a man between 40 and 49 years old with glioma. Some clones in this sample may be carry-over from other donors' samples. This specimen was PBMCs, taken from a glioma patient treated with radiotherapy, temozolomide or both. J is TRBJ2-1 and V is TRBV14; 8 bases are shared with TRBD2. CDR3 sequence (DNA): TGTGCCAGCAGCCAGGCTACCCGGGGGGGCAAGCCTTACAATGAGCAGTTCTTC. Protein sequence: CASSQATRGGKPYNEQFF.